This T cell receptor beta chain comes out of a study of OX40 agonist ivuxolimab in advanced cancers. In terms of the full investigation: Ivuxolimab was a fully human IgG2 agonistic monoclonal antibody targeting the costimulatory receptor OX40 (CD134). The paper describes the monotherapy dose-escalation part (N of about 52 patients) of the phase I trial of ivuxolimab. Among the roughly 50 dose-escalation patients, about 20 had hepatocellular carcinoma, some 15 melanoma, 9 renal cell carcinoma and 9 head and neck cancer. Prior anti-PD-1, anti-PD-L1 or anti-CTLA-4 therapy was permitted, and roughly two fifths of dose-escalation patients had received checkpoint inhibitors. The point of sequencing TCRbeta in the periphery was to test whether ivuxolimab changed TCR sequence diversity and drove clonal T-cell expansion. Three dose-escalation patients achieved partial responses, one with hepatocellular carcinoma and two with cutaneous melanoma. Intravenous ivuxolimab was administered to patients every 2 weeks at six dose levels: 0.01, 0.1, 0.3, 1.5, 3 and 10 mg/kg. The dose-escalation cohort was around 84% male with a mean age of roughly 60 years, ranging from about 23 to 85. Study-wide findings and limitations: After ivuxolimab, expanded clones were on average more numerous among CD8+ T cells than among CD4+ T cells. At doses of 0.1 to 3.0 mg/kg, clonal expansion of both CD4+ and CD8+ T cells in blood was seen between baseline and week 6. In the 0.1-3.0 mg/kg groups, partial responders had among the lowest normalized peripheral clonal expansion, particularly in CD8+ T cells. Low levels of normalized T-cell clonal expansion were also seen in some nonresponding patients. Antigen specificity was not determined for the clonally expanded peripheral T cells.

Genomic DNA was isolated from the sorted cells so that the TCRbeta CDR3 region could be sequenced. TCRbeta CDR3 regions were sequenced using the immunoSEQ Assay. The immuneACCESS repertoire file appears here via TCRdb, limited to in-frame rearrangements. These files lack a portion of the clones; in checked studies, under half of the deficit traces to unresolved V genes, and the cause of the others is not known. The sample data list approximately 69,000 clones, and about 80% of these were observed just once. The ten largest clones add up to 2% to 2.5% of the sample. Note on this clone: Its recognized antigen is unknown. No base quality information exists; no much larger clone differs at one position.

Patients with a history of autoimmune disease or receiving systemic immunosuppression were excluded from the trial. Peripheral blood for TCR sequencing was collected from all dose cohorts at baseline, on cycle 4 day 1, and on cycle 7 day 1. The samples were drawn from a first-in-human, open-label, multicenter phase I dose-escalation trial of ivuxolimab. Adults with locally advanced or metastatic head and neck squamous cell, hepatocellular, melanoma or renal cell carcinoma were enrolled in the trial. Before TCR sequencing, CD4+ T cells and CD8+ T cells from peripheral blood were sorted into separate populations. Trimming at the junction amounts to 0 bases on V and 0 bases on J, and the germline ends lie 10 bases apart. The CDR3 runs 17 amino acids, cysteine and phenylalanine included. The sequence is cut down to CDR3 DNA, 51 bases in frame from base 1. In the germline V gene, CDR1 corresponds to SGDLS and CDR2 to YYNGEE.

The clonotype comes from an adult with an advanced solid tumor such as melanoma, head and neck, liver or kidney cancer. The specimen was CD4+ or CD8+ T cells sorted from blood, collected in a trial of the OX40 agonist ivuxolimab. In this chain, TRBV9 is recombined with TRBJ2-6; TRBD2 is perhaps the D gene, given 5 matching bases. The CDR3 region: CASSVETGSSGANVLTF. The DNA sequence is TGTGCCAGCAGCGTAGAGACGGGAAGCTCTGGGGCCAACGTCCTGACTTTC.